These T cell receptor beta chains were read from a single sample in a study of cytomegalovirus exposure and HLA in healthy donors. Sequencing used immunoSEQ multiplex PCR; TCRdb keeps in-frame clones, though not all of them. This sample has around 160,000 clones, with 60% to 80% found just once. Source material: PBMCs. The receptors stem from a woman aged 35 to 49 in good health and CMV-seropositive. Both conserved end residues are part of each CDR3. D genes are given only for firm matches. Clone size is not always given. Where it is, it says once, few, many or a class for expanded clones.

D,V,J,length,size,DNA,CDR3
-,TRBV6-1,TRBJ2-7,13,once,TGTGCCCCCGGGCGGGACTGTATCTACGAGCAGTACTTC,CAPGRDCIYEQYF
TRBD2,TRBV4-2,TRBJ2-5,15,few,TGTGCCAGCAGTCGCGGACTAGCGGGCGAAGGGACCCAGTACTTC,CASSRGLAGEGTQYF
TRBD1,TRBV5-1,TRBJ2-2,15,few,TGCGCCAGCAGCGTTGGACAGGGGGACACCGGGGAGCTGTTTTTT,CASSVGQGDTGELFF
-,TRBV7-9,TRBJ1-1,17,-,TGTGCCAGCAGCCGGGGGGCCCAAGGGCTGGGGAACACTGAAGCTTTCTTT,CASSRGAQGLGNTEAFF
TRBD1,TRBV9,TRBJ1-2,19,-,TGTGCCAGCAGCCCAAAATGGGGACAGGGGGATGCGAATAACTATGGCTACACCTTC,CASSPKWGQGDANNYGYTF
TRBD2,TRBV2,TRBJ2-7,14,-,TGTGCCAGCACCCTAGGAGCGGGAGGTTACGAGCAGTACTTC,CASTLGAGGYEQYF
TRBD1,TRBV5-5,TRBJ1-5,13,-,TGTGCCAGCGGGACAGATAGCAATCAGCCCCAGCATTTT,CASGTDSNQPQHF
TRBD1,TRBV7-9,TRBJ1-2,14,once,TGTGCCAGCAGCGCCGGACAGGGGGAGGGGGGCTACACCTTC,CASSAGQGEGGYTF
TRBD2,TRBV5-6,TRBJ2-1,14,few,TGTGCCAGCAGCCCCGGGACTAGACGAAATGAGCAGTTCTTC,CASSPGTRRNEQFF
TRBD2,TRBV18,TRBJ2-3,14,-,TGTGCCAGCTCACCGGGGGGGACCACAGATACGCAGTATTTT,CASSPGGTTDTQYF
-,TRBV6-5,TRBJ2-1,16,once,TGTGCCAGCAGTTACTCGGTCCTCAGCTCCTACAATGAGCAGTTCTTC,CASSYSVLSSYNEQFF
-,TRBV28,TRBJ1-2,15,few,TGTGCCAGCAGTTCCCTGACAGGTCCCGGGGGGGGCTACACCTTC,CASSSLTGPGGGYTF
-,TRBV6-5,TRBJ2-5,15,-,TGTGCCAGCAGTACCGTGTCCGGTTACCAAGAGACCCAGTACTTC,CASSTVSGYQETQYF
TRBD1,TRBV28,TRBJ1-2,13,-,TGTGCCAGCTCCCGGGGACAGGGGTATGGCTACACCTTC,CASSRGQGYGYTF
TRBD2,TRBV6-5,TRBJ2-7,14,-,TGTGCCAGCCGTACGACGGGGGGGGGCTACGAGCAGTACTTC,CASRTTGGGYEQYF
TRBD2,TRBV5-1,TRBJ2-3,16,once,TGCGCCAGCAGCTTGGGTAGCGGGGTTAGCACAGATACGCAGTATTTT,CASSLGSGVSTDTQYF
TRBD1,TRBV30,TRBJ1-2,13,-,TGTGCCTGGAGTCCACAGGGGCCGGAGGGCTACACCTTC,CAWSPQGPEGYTF
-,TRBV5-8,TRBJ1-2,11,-,TGTGCCAGCTCTTATGCAGGGGGCTACACCTTC,CASSYAGGYTF
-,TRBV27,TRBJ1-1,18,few,TGTGCCAGCAGTTCCCAGGGTGTGGGGGCGAAGGGAAACACTGAAGCTTTCTTT,CASSSQGVGAKGNTEAFF
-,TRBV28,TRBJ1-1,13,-,TGTGCCAGCAGCGGACAGTCGAACACTGAAGCTTTCTTT,CASSGQSNTEAFF
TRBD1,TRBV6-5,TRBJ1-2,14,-,TGTGCCAGCAGCCCGACAGGGAATCACTATGGCTACACCTTC,CASSPTGNHYGYTF
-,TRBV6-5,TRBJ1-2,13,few,TGTGCCAGCAGTTACTCGGGGGCGCGGGGCTACACCTTC,CASSYSGARGYTF
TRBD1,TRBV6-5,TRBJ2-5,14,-,TGTGCCAGCAGTTACCAGGACAGGGGAGAGACCCAGTACTTC,CASSYQDRGETQYF
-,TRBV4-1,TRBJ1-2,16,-,TGCGCCAGCAGCCAGGACGACAGGAGCGCTAACTATGGCTACACCTTC,CASSQDDRSANYGYTF
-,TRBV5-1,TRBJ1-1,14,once,TGCGCCAGCAGCTTGGAAGGCGGGAACACTGAAGCTTTCTTT,CASSLEGGNTEAFF
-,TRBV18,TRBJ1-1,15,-,TGTGCCAGCTCACCAGGAAGAGGGGAGGACACTGAAGCTTTCTTT,CASSPGRGEDTEAFF
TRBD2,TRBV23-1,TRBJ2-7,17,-,TGCGCCAGCAGTCGACCCGCTGGGGAGGGGCCACCCTACGAGCAGTACTTC,CASSRPAGEGPPYEQYF
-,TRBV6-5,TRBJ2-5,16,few,TGTGCCAGCAGTTACTCGTTTAGCCGGGGTGAGGAGACCCAGTACTTC,CASSYSFSRGEETQYF
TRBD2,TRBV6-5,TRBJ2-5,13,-,TGTGCCAGCAGGGGGACTAGCGTCCCTGAGCAGTACTTC,CASRGTSVPEQYF
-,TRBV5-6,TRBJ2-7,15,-,TGTGCCAGCAGCTCTCAGCGGACGAGCTCCTACGAGCAGTACTTC,CASSSQRTSSYEQYF
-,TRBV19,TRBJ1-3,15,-,TGTGCCAGTAGTATACCCTCGAGCTCAGGAAACACCATATATTTT,CASSIPSSSGNTIYF
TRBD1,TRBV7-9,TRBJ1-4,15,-,TGTGCCAGCAGCTTCTCGACAGGGGGTCATGAAAAACTGTTTTTT,CASSFSTGGHEKLFF
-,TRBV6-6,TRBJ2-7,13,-,TGTGCCAGCAGGCCCGGACAGCCCTACGGGCAGTACTTC,CASRPGQPYGQYF
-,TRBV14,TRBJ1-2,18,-,TGTGCCAGCAGCGCACGGACAGCGAATTCTGTCCCTAACTATGGCTACACCTTC,CASSARTANSVPNYGYTF
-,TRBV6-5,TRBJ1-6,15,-,TGTGCCAGCAGTTACTCGGCAGGGGCGAATTCACCCCTCCACTTT,CASSYSAGANSPLHF
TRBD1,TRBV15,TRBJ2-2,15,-,TGTGCCACCAGCAGAGATAGGGGGCCGACCGGGGAGCTGTTTTTT,CATSRDRGPTGELFF
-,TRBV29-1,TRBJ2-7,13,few,TGCAGCGCCAAGAGGGCAGGGGTCTACGAGCAGTACTTC,CSAKRAGVYEQYF
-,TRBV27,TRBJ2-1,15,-,TGTGCCAGCAGTTTATCGCAGGGCTCCTACAATGAGCAGTTCTTC,CASSLSQGSYNEQFF
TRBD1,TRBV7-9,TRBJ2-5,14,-,TGTGCCAGCAGCTTTCGGACAGGGGAAGAGACCCAGTACTTC,CASSFRTGEETQYF
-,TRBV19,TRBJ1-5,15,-,TGTGCCAGTAGTATTCGGACAGACATGAATCAGCCCCAGCATTTT,CASSIRTDMNQPQHF
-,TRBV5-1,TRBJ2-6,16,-,TGCGCCAGCAGCCCGCGAGGGGGGGCTGGGGCCAACGTCCTGACTTTC,CASSPRGGAGANVLTF